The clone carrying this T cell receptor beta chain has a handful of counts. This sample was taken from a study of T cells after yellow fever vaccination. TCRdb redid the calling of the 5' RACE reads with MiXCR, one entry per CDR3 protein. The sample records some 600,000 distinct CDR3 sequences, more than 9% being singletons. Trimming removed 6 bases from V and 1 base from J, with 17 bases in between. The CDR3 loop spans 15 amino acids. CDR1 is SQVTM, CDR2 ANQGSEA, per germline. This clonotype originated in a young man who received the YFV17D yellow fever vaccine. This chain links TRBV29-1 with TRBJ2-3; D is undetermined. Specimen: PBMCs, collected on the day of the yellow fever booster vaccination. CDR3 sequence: CSVAARQWGTDTQYF. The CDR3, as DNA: TGCAGCGTCGCGGCTCGTCAATGGGGCACAGATACGCAGTATTTT.